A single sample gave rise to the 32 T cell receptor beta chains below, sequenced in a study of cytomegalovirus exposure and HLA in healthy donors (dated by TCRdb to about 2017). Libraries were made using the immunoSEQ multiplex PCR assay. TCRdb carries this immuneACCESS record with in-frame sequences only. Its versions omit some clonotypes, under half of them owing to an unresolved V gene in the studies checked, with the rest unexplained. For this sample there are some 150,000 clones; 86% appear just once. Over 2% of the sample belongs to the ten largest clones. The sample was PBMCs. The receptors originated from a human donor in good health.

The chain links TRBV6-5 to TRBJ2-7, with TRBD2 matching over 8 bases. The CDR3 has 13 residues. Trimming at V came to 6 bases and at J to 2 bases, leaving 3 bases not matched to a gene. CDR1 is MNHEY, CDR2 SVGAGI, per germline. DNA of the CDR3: TGTGCCAGCAGGAGAGCGGGGGCCTACGAGCAGTACTTC. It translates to CASRRAGAYEQYF.

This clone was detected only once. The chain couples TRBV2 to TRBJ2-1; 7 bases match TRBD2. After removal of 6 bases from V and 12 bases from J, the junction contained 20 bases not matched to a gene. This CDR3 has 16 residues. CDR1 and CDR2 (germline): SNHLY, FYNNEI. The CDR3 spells CASRGSGTIGSGGQFF. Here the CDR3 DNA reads TGTGCCAGCAGGGGTTCGGGGACTATTGGTTCCGGGGGGCAGTTCTTC.

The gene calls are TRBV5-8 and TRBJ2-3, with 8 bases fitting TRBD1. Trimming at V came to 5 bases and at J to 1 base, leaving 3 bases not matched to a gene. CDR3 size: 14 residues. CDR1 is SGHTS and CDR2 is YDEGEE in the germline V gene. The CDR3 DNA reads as TGTGCCAGCAGTCAGGGACAGGGCACAGATACGCAGTATTTT. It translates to CASSQGQGTDTQYF.

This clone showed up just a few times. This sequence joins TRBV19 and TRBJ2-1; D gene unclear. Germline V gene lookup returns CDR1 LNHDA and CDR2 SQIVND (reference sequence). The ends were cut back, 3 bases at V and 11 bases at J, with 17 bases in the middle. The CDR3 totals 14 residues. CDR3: CASSMLGPRSQQFF. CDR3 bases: TGTGCCAGTAGTATGTTGGGCCCACGCAGCCAGCAGTTCTTC.

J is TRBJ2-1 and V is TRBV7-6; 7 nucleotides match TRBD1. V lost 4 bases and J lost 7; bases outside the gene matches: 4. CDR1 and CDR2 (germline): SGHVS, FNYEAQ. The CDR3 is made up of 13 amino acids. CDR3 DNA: TGTGCCAGCAGCTCTTCCAGGGGGAATGAGCAGTTCTTC. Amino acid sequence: CASSSSRGNEQFF. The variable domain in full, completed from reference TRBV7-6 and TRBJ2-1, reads GAGVSQSPRYKVTKRGQDVALRCDPISGHVSLYWYRQALGQGPEFLTYFNYEAQQDKSGLPNDRFSAERPEGSISTLTIQRTEQRDSAMYRCASSSSRGNEQFFGPGTRLTVL.

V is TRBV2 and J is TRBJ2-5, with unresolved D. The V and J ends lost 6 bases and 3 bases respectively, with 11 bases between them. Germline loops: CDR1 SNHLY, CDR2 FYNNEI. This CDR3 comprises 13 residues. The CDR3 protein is CASSASNKETQYF. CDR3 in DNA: TGTGCCAGCAGCGCTTCTAATAAAGAGACCCAGTACTTC.

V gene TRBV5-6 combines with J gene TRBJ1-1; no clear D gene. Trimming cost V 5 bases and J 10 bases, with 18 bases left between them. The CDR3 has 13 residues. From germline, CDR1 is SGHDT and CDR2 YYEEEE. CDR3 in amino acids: CASSYSEGSGAFF. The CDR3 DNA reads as TGTGCCAGCAGTTATTCTGAGGGTTCCGGAGCTTTCTTT.

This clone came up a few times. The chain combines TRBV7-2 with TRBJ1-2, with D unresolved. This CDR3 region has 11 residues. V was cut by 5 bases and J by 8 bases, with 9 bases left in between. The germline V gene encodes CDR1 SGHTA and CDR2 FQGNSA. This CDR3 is CASSPRQGYTF. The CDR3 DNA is TGTGCCAGCAGCCCAAGACAAGGCTACACCTTC.

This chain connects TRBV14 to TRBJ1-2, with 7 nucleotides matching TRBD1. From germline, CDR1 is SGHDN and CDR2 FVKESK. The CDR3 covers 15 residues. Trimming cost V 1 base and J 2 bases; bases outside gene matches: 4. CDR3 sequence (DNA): TGTGCCAGCAGCCAAGTCCAGGGGGGAAACTATGGCTACACCTTC. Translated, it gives CASSQVQGGNYGYTF.

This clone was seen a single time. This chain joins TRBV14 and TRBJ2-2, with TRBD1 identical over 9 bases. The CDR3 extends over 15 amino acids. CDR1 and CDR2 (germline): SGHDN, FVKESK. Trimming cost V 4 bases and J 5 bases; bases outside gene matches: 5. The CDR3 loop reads CASSRGTGWTGELFF. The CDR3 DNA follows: TGTGCCAGCAGCCGAGGGACAGGGTGGACCGGGGAGCTGTTTTTT.

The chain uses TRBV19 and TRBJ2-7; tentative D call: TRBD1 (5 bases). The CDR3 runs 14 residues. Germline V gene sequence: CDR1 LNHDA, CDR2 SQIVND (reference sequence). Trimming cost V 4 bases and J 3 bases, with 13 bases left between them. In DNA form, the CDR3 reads TGTGCCAGTAGTACCCCAGGGTCACGCTACGAGCAGTACTTC. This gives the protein CASSTPGSRYEQYF.

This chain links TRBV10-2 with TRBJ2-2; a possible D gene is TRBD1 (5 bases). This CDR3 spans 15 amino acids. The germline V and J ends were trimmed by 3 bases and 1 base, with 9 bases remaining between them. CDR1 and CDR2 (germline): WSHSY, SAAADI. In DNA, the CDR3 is TGCGCCAGCAGTGACTACGGACAGAACACCGGGGAGCTGTTTTTT. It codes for CASSDYGQNTGELFF.

The CDR3 reads CATSRDPPGLLSSYNSPLHF. CDR3 coding DNA: TGTGCCACCAGCAGAGATCCCCCGGGACTCCTGAGCTCCTATAATTCACCCCTCCACTTT. The V and J genes are TRBV15 and TRBJ1-6; possible D gene TRBD1, 5 bases. Looked up from germline, CDR1 is LNHNV and CDR2 is YYDKDF (reference sequence). CDR3 length equals 20 residues. Trimming pared 0 bases from V and 0 bases from J, leaving 18 bases between. The whole variable domain, filled in from reference TRBV15 and TRBJ1-6, reads DAMVIQNPRYQVTQFGKPVTLSCSQTLNHNVMYWYQQKSSQAPKLLFHYYDKDFNNEADTPDNFQSRRPNTSFCFLDIRSPGLGDTAMYLCATSRDPPGLLSSYNSPLHFGNGTRLTVT.

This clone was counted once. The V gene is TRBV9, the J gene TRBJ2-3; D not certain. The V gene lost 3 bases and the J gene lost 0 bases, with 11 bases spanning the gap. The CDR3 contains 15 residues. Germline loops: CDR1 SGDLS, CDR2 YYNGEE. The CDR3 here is CASSESPGSTDTQYF. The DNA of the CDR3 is TGTGCCAGCAGCGAATCCCCCGGGAGCACAGATACGCAGTATTTT.

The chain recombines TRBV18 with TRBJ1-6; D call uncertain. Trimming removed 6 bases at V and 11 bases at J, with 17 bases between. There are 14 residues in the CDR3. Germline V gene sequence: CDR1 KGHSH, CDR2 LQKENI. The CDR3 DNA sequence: TGTGCCAGCTCTCCGTTAGGAGGGATCACACCCCTCCACTTT. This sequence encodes CASSPLGGITPLHF.

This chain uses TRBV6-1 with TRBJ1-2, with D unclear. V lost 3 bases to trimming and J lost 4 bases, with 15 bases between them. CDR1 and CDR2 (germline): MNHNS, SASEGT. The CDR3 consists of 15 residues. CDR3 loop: CASSDLFGIFYGYTF. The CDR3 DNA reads TGTGCCAGCAGTGACCTTTTCGGGATTTTCTATGGCTACACCTTC.

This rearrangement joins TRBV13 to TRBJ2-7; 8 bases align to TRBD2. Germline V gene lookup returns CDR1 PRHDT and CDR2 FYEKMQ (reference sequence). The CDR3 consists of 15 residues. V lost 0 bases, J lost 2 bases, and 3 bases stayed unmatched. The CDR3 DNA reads TGTGCCAGCAGCTTAGGGGCGGGAGGTCCCTACGAGCAGTACTTC. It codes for CASSLGAGGPYEQYF.

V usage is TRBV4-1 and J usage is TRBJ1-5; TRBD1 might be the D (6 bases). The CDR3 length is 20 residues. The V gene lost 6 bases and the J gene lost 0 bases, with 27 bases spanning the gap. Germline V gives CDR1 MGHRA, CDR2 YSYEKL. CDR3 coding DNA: TGCGCCAGCAGGCGGAAGAGACAGGTCTTGGGAGGGAATAGCAATCAGCCCCAGCATTTT. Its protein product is CASRRKRQVLGGNSNQPQHF.

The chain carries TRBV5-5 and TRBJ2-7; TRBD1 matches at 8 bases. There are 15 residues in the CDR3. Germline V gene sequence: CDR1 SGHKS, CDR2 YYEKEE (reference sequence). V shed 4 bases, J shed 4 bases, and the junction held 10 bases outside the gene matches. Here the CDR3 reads CASSVPGQGVYEQYF. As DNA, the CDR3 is TGTGCCAGCAGCGTCCCAGGACAGGGAGTGTACGAGCAGTACTTC.

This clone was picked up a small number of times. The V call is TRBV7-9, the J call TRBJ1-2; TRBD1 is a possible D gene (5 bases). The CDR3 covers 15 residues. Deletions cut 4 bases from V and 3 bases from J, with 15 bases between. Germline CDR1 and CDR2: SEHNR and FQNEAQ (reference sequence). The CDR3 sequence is CASSSRLDRDYGYTF. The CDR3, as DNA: TGTGCCAGCAGCTCTCGCCTTGACAGAGACTATGGCTACACCTTC.

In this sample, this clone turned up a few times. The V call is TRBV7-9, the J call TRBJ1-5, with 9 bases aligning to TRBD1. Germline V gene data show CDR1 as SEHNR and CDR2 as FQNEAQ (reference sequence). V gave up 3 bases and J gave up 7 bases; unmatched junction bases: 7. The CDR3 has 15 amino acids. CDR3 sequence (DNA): TGTGCCAGCAGCTTGGGGGACAGGGCGGACCAGCCCCAGCATTTT. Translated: CASSLGDRADQPQHF.

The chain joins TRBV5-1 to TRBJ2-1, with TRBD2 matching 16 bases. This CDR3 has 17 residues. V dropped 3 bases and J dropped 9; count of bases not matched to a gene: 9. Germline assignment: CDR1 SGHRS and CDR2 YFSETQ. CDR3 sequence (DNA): TGCGCCAGCAGCTACGGGACTAGCGGGAGGGCCAGGAGTGAGCAGTTCTTC. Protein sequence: CASSYGTSGRARSEQFF.

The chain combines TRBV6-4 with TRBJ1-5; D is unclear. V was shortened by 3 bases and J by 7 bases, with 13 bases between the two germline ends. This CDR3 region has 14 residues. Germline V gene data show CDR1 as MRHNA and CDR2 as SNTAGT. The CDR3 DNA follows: TGTGCCAGCAGTGAGGGCATTGATTCCCAGCCCCAGCATTTT. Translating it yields CASSEGIDSQPQHF.

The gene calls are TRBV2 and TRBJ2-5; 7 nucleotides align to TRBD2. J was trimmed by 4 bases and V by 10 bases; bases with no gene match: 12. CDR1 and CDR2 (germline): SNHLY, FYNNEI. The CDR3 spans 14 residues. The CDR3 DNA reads TGTGCCAACAATCTACTAGCGACCGTAGAGACCCAGTACTTC. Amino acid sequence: CANNLLATVETQYF. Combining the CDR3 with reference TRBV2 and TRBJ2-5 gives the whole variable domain EPEVTQTPSHQVTQMGQEVILRCVPISNHLYFYWYRQILGQKVEFLVSFYNNEISEKSEIFDDQFSVERPDGSNFTLKIRSTKLEDSAMYFCANNLLATVETQYFGPGTRLLVL.

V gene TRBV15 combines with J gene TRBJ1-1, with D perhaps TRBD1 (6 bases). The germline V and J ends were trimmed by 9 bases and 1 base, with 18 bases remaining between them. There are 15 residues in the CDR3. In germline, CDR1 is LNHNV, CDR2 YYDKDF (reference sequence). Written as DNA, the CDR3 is TGTGCCACGTCCGATGGGGGGGCTAAGAACACTGAAGCTTTCTTT. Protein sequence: CATSDGGAKNTEAFF.

For the CDR3, the DNA is TGTGCCAGCAGTCTAACAGGGGGAAGCTCCTACGAGCAGTACTTC. It is translated as CASSLTGGSSYEQYF. The gene calls are TRBV6-5 and TRBJ2-7, with 8 nucleotides matching TRBD1. Germline V lookup: CDR1 MNHEY, CDR2 SVGAGI. CDR3 length: 15 amino acids. Trimming at V came to 5 bases and at J to 0 bases, leaving 6 bases not matched to a gene.

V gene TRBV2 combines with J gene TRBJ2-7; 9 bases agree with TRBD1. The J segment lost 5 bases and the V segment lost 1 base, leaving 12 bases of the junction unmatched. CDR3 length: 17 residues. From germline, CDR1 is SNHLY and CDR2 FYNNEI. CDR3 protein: CASSEVWTGATSHEQYF. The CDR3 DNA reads TGTGCCAGCAGTGAAGTCTGGACAGGGGCGACGTCCCACGAGCAGTACTTC.

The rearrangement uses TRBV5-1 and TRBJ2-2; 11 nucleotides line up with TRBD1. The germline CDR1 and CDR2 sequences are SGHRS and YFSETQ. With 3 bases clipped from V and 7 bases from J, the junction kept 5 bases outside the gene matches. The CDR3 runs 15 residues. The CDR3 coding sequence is TGCGCCAGCAGCTCGGACAGGGGGCGGAACGGGGAGCTGTTTTTT. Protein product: CASSSDRGRNGELFF.

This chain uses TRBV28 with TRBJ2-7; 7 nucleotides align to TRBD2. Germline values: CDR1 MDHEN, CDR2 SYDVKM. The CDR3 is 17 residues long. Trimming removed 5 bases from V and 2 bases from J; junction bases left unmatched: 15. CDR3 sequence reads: CASSPSSGSGDPYEQYF. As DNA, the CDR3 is TGTGCCAGCAGTCCGAGCTCCGGCAGCGGGGATCCCTACGAGCAGTACTTC.

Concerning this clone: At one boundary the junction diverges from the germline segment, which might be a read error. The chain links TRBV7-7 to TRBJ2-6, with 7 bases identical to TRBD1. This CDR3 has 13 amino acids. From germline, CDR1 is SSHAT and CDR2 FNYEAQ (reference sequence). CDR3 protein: CASKTTGDNVLTF. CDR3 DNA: TGTGCCAGCAAAACAACAGGGGACAACGTCCTGACTTTC.

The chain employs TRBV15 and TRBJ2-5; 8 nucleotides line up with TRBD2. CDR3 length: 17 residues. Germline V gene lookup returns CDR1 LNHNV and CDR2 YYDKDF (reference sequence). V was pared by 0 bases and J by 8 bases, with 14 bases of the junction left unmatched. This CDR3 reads CATSRDRGLAGSGTQYF. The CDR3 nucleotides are TGTGCCACCAGCAGAGATCGGGGTCTAGCGGGCTCGGGAACCCAGTACTTC.

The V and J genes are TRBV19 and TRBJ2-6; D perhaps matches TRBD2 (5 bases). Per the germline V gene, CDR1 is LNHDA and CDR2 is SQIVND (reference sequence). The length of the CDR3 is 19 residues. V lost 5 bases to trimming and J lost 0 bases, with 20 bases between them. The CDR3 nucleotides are TGTGCCAGTAGTGGGGAGACGGGTTGGACGGACTCTGGGGCCAACGTCCTGACTTTC. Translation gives CASSGETGWTDSGANVLTF.